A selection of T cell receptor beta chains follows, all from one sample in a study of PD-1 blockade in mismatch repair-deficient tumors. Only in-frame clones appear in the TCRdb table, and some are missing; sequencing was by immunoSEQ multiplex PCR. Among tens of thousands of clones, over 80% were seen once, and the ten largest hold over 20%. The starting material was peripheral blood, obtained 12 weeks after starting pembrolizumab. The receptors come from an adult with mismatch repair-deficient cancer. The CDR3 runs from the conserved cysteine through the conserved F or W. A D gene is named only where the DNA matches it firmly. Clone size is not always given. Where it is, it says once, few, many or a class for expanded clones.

CDR3nt: TGCGCCAGCAGCTCCACTAGGGGGAGTGGAAACATTCAGTACTTC; CDR3aa: CASSSTRGSGNIQYF; abundance: once; j_gene: TRBJ2-4; d_gene: -; v_gene: TRBV5-1
CDR3nt: TGTGCCAGCTCACCCGACAGGGCCACTGAAGCTTTCTTT; CDR3aa: CASSPDRATEAFF; abundance: -; j_gene: TRBJ1-1; d_gene: TRBD1; v_gene: TRBV18
CDR3nt: TGTGCCAGCTCACATCCGCCTAACACCGGGGAGCTGTTTTTT; CDR3aa: CASSHPPNTGELFF; abundance: -; j_gene: TRBJ2-2; d_gene: -; v_gene: TRBV18
CDR3nt: TGTGCCACCAGCAGAGGGCCTAGGCCGCTCTACGAGCAGTACTTC; CDR3aa: CATSRGPRPLYEQYF; abundance: -; j_gene: TRBJ2-7; d_gene: -; v_gene: TRBV15
CDR3nt: TGTGCTAGTGGTTTGGGACAGGGACACAATGAGCAGTTCTTC; CDR3aa: CASGLGQGHNEQFF; abundance: -; j_gene: TRBJ2-1; d_gene: TRBD1; v_gene: TRBV12-5
CDR3nt: TGTGCCAGCAGCTCGGAGGCACTCTATGGCTACACCTTC; CDR3aa: CASSSEALYGYTF; abundance: -; j_gene: TRBJ1-2; d_gene: -; v_gene: TRBV11-2
CDR3nt: TGTGCCAGCAGGCGTAACTCCGCAGATACGCAGTATTTT; CDR3aa: CASRRNSADTQYF; abundance: -; j_gene: TRBJ2-3; d_gene: -; v_gene: TRBV27
CDR3nt: TGTGCCAGCAGTGAAAAAGCAGGGGTCCCCTACGAGCAGTACTTC; CDR3aa: CASSEKAGVPYEQYF; abundance: -; j_gene: TRBJ2-7; d_gene: -; v_gene: TRBV6-1
CDR3nt: TGTGCCAGTAGTACGACTAGCAGCCTTTACAATGAGCAGTTCTTC; CDR3aa: CASSTTSSLYNEQFF; abundance: -; j_gene: TRBJ2-1; d_gene: TRBD2; v_gene: TRBV19
CDR3nt: TGCAAAGCCCTCGAGAACACTGAAGCTTTCTTT; CDR3aa: CKALENTEAFF; abundance: few; j_gene: TRBJ1-1; d_gene: -; v_gene: TRBV20-1
CDR3nt: TGTGCCAGCTCAGCACGAAGACAGGGGCCCAAAGTAGAGACCCAGTACTTC; CDR3aa: CASSARRQGPKVETQYF; abundance: -; j_gene: TRBJ2-5; d_gene: TRBD1; v_gene: TRBV18
CDR3nt: TGTGCCAGCAGCTTAAGGGGGAGACTCCGCACAGATACGCAGTATTTT; CDR3aa: CASSLRGRLRTDTQYF; abundance: -; j_gene: TRBJ2-3; d_gene: -; v_gene: TRBV13
CDR3nt: TGTGCCAGCAGCTTGGCTGGGATCATAGATCAGCCCCAGCATTTT; CDR3aa: CASSLAGIIDQPQHF; abundance: -; j_gene: TRBJ1-5; d_gene: -; v_gene: TRBV5-5
CDR3nt: TGTGCCAGCAGTTCCACACTTCAGAACGAGCAGTACTTC; CDR3aa: CASSSTLQNEQYF; abundance: -; j_gene: TRBJ2-7; d_gene: -; v_gene: TRBV6-6
CDR3nt: TGTGCCAGCAGCTCGCGAGGGCCGGAGACCCAGTACTTC; CDR3aa: CASSSRGPETQYF; abundance: -; j_gene: TRBJ2-5; d_gene: -; v_gene: TRBV7-9
CDR3nt: TGCGCCAGCAGCCAAGGGTCCAGCAGGTTCTACGAGCAGTACTTC; CDR3aa: CASSQGSSRFYEQYF; abundance: few; j_gene: TRBJ2-7; d_gene: -; v_gene: TRBV4-1
CDR3nt: TGTGCCAGCAGCCCACATCCCCCTTACACTGAAGCTTTCTTT; CDR3aa: CASSPHPPYTEAFF; abundance: -; j_gene: TRBJ1-1; d_gene: -; v_gene: TRBV6-5
CDR3nt: TGTGCCAGGGCCCCCAGCGGGGACTACGAGCAGTACTTC; CDR3aa: CARAPSGDYEQYF; abundance: -; j_gene: TRBJ2-7; d_gene: TRBD2; v_gene: TRBV9
CDR3nt: TGTGCCAGCAGCTCGACAGGGGCTGGCACCGGGGAGCTGTTTTTT; CDR3aa: CASSSTGAGTGELFF; abundance: once; j_gene: TRBJ2-2; d_gene: TRBD1; v_gene: TRBV7-2
CDR3nt: TGTGCCAGCAGCGGGGGGGCAGGGCCTCTGCATGATACGCAGTATTTT; CDR3aa: CASSGGAGPLHDTQYF; abundance: -; j_gene: TRBJ2-3; d_gene: TRBD2; v_gene: TRBV27
CDR3nt: TGTGCCAGCCGGTTCAATGGGTGGGGAGTCACTGAAGCTTTCTTT; CDR3aa: CASRFNGWGVTEAFF; abundance: -; j_gene: TRBJ1-1; d_gene: -; v_gene: TRBV5-6
CDR3nt: TGTGCCAGTACCCAGGGGACAGGGCGAGATACGCAGTATTTT; CDR3aa: CASTQGTGRDTQYF; abundance: -; j_gene: TRBJ2-3; d_gene: TRBD1; v_gene: TRBV19
CDR3nt: TGTGCCAGCAGCAGACTAATTGGGACTCATAACACTGAAGCTTTCTTT; CDR3aa: CASSRLIGTHNTEAFF; abundance: -; j_gene: TRBJ1-1; d_gene: -; v_gene: TRBV7-9
CDR3nt: TGTGCCATCAGACAGGGGATAGCCAAAAACATTCAGTACTTC; CDR3aa: CAIRQGIAKNIQYF; abundance: -; j_gene: TRBJ2-4; d_gene: TRBD1; v_gene: TRBV9
CDR3nt: TGCAGTGCTAGTTACGGAGATACGCAGTATTTT; CDR3aa: CSASYGDTQYF; abundance: -; j_gene: TRBJ2-3; d_gene: -; v_gene: TRBV20-1
CDR3nt: TGTGCCAGCAGCGTAGGAGCAGGGAAACTGTTTTTT; CDR3aa: CASSVGAGKLFF; abundance: -; j_gene: TRBJ1-4; d_gene: -; v_gene: TRBV9
CDR3nt: TGTGCCAGCAGCACCTCCTCAGGGTATAATGAAAAACTGTTTTTT; CDR3aa: CASSTSSGYNEKLFF; abundance: -; j_gene: TRBJ1-4; d_gene: -; v_gene: TRBV27
CDR3nt: TGTGCCAGCAGCTTAGGCGCTGCCAGGGGGAACGGCTACACCTTC; CDR3aa: CASSLGAARGNGYTF; abundance: -; j_gene: TRBJ1-2; d_gene: TRBD1; v_gene: TRBV13
CDR3nt: TGTGCCAGCAGTCACGGAAACTATGGCTACACCTTC; CDR3aa: CASSHGNYGYTF; abundance: once; j_gene: TRBJ1-2; d_gene: -; v_gene: TRBV28
CDR3nt: TGTGCCAGCGAGAGGGCGAACATTCAGTACTTC; CDR3aa: CASERANIQYF; abundance: -; j_gene: TRBJ2-4; d_gene: -; v_gene: TRBV7-9
CDR3nt: TGTGCCAGCAGCGTAGCTGAGGCCTACGAGCAGTACTTC; CDR3aa: CASSVAEAYEQYF; abundance: -; j_gene: TRBJ2-7; d_gene: -; v_gene: TRBV9
CDR3nt: TGTGCCAGCAGCCAAGAACAGGAGCGAAGCTCCTACAATGAGCAGTTCTTC; CDR3aa: CASSQEQERSSYNEQFF; abundance: -; j_gene: TRBJ2-1; d_gene: -; v_gene: TRBV4-2
CDR3nt: TGTGCCAGCAGCGCGGGACAGGGGCCTCGAAACTATGGCTACACCTTC; CDR3aa: CASSAGQGPRNYGYTF; abundance: once; j_gene: TRBJ1-2; d_gene: TRBD1; v_gene: TRBV5-4
CDR3nt: TGTGCCAGCAGTTTTCGGGACAGGGGTCACGAGCAGTACTTC; CDR3aa: CASSFRDRGHEQYF; abundance: few; j_gene: TRBJ2-7; d_gene: TRBD1; v_gene: TRBV6-6
CDR3nt: TGTGCCAGCAGTTACGACGGGACTAGCGGCTCCTACGAGCAGTACTTC; CDR3aa: CASSYDGTSGSYEQYF; abundance: few; j_gene: TRBJ2-7; d_gene: TRBD2; v_gene: TRBV6-5
CDR3nt: TGTGCCAGCAGCCGGGGACTAGCGGGAGGAGATACGCAGTATTTT; CDR3aa: CASSRGLAGGDTQYF; abundance: -; j_gene: TRBJ2-3; d_gene: TRBD2; v_gene: TRBV7-2
CDR3nt: TGTGCCAGCAGCCGATCCGGACAGGGCCCCCAAGAGACCCAGTACTTC; CDR3aa: CASSRSGQGPQETQYF; abundance: -; j_gene: TRBJ2-5; d_gene: TRBD1; v_gene: TRBV11-3
CDR3nt: TGTGCCAGCAGCTTAGGACAGGGGGTTGAAAAACTGTTTTTT; CDR3aa: CASSLGQGVEKLFF; abundance: -; j_gene: TRBJ1-4; d_gene: TRBD1; v_gene: TRBV11-2
CDR3nt: TGTGCCAGCAGAAGAGACAAGGGTAACAATGAGCAGTTCTTC; CDR3aa: CASRRDKGNNEQFF; abundance: -; j_gene: TRBJ2-1; d_gene: -; v_gene: TRBV2
CDR3nt: TGTGCCAGCAGCAACGTGGGGGCTAGGGCGGGGTATGGCTACACCTTC; CDR3aa: CASSNVGARAGYGYTF; abundance: once; j_gene: TRBJ1-2; d_gene: -; v_gene: TRBV5-4